Reported below is one T cell receptor beta chain. This record comes from a study of T cell changes during pregnancy in multiple sclerosis. V was shortened by 1 base and J by 6 bases, with 13 bases between the two germline ends. This CDR3 is built from 15 residues. The germline CDR1 and CDR2 sequences are LNHNV and YYDKDF (reference sequence). Sequenced by immunoSEQ multiplex PCR; TCRdb stores in-frame clones only, minus some. The sample lists tens of thousands of clones; around 90% were seen once. The material was CD4+ T cells from peripheral blood mononuclear cells, obtained after pregnancy. V is TRBV15 and J is TRBJ2-1, with D possibly being TRBD2 (5 bases). The TCR was taken from a female donor with multiple sclerosis, enrolled in a pregnancy study. The CDR3 DNA reads as TGTGCCACCAGCAGAGTTGGTGGGAGCGGCAATGAGCAGTTCTTC. This sequence encodes CATSRVGGSGNEQFF.